This TCR beta chain appears in the sequencing data of a study of patients and donors after allogeneic stem cell transplantation. Each CDR3 protein gets one entry after TCRdb re-called the RT-PCR reads with MiXCR. The repertoire holds approximately 99,000 distinct CDR3 sequences, with over 30% as singletons. Germline V gene lookup returns CDR1 MNHEY and CDR2 SVGAGI. Trimming cost V 2 bases and J 5 bases, with 18 bases left between them. This CDR3 is 16 amino acids long. What was sequenced was blood, either unsorted or a sorted T cell fraction (not recorded which). This TCR was recovered from a human donor who was either an allogeneic HSCT recipient or a stem cell or donor lymphocyte infusion donor (not recorded which). It is not recorded whose cells these are; they may come from a transplant donor. The rearrangement uses TRBV6-5 and TRBJ2-5; D uncertain. The CDR3 region is CASSYTSLGSLETQYF. The CDR3, as DNA: TGTGCCAGCAGTTACACGTCCCTAGGGTCCTTGGAGACCCAGTACTTC.